Shown below are 7 T cell receptor beta chains from a single sample sequenced in a study of T cells in Graves' hyperthyroidism and ophthalmopathy. TCR beta CDR3 region amplification was performed from RNA transcripts. First-round RT-PCR with HTBI primers amplified the TCR CDR3 region. In TCRdb, the multiplex PCR reads were re-called with MiXCR into one record per CDR3 protein. The table shows about 580,000 distinct CDR3 sequences, with 40% to 55% occurring only once. Sequenced sample: peripheral blood or thyroid tissue (not recorded which). These TCRs come from a woman between 18 and 30 years old with Graves' hyperthyroidism.

The chain uses TRBV29-1 and TRBJ1-2, with 7 bases matching TRBD1. J gave up 5 bases and V 4 bases, and 13 bases lay outside the gene matches. Germline V gene lookup returns CDR1 SQVTM and CDR2 ANQGSEA. The CDR3 consists of 15 residues. CDR3 sequence reads: CSVVRQGSYEYGYTF. CDR3 nucleotides: TGCAGCGTTGTGAGACAGGGTTCCTACGAGTATGGCTACACCTTC.

V gene TRBV24-1 combines with J gene TRBJ2-7, with TRBD1 matching 7 bases. The CDR3 consists of 15 residues. Germline CDR1 KGHDR, CDR2 SFDVKD. Losses at the gene ends were 7 bases for V and 3 bases for J; bases not matched to a gene: 11. CDR3 sequence: CATSSPSTGHYEQYF. In DNA form, the CDR3 reads TGTGCCACCAGCTCTCCTTCGACAGGGCACTACGAGCAGTACTTC.

Ten or more counts support this clonotype. The chain recombines TRBV7-9 with TRBJ2-5; D tentatively reads TRBD1 or TRBD2 (5 bases each). There are 16 residues in the CDR3. CDR1 is SEHNR and CDR2 is FQNEAQ in the germline V gene (reference sequence). V was pared by 1 base and J by 5 bases, with 17 bases between. Here the CDR3 DNA reads TGTGCCAGCAGCTTAGTTCGGCTAACAGAGGGGGAGACCCAGTACTTC. Its protein is CASSLVRLTEGETQYF.

This clonotype turned up a few times. The rearrangement joins TRBV5-4 to TRBJ2-5; TRBD2 matches 9 bases. Trimming at V came to 10 bases and at J to 3 bases, leaving 13 bases not matched to a gene. Per germline, CDR1 SGHNT and CDR2 YYREEE (reference sequence). The CDR3 runs 15 residues. CDR3 in amino acids: CAWSRGRAAEETQYF. The CDR3, as DNA: TGTGCCTGGAGTCGCGGGAGGGCGGCTGAAGAGACCCAGTACTTC.

The chain uses TRBV12-3 or TRBV12-4 and TRBJ1-6; no firm D call. V shed 5 bases and J shed 15 bases, with 11 bases lying between them. The CDR3 is 11 residues long. The CDR3: CASSQPGRLHF. The CDR3, as DNA: TGTGCCAGCAGTCAGCCTGGGCGCCTCCACTTT.

The chain uses TRBV27 and TRBJ2-7; 7 bases line up with TRBD1. Trimming cost V 5 bases and J 6 bases; bases outside gene matches: 7. Germline CDR1 reads MNHEY; CDR2 reads SMNVEV (reference sequence). This CDR3 has 13 amino acids. CDR3 protein: CASSGQVSAEQYF. CDR3 coding DNA: TGTGCCAGCAGTGGACAGGTTTCCGCCGAGCAGTACTTC.

This clonotype has ten or more counts. The chain has TRBV12-5 and TRBJ1-1, with D hard to call. Trimming took off 5 bases at V and 3 bases at J, with 4 bases between the two ends. Germline lookup yields CDR1 LGHNT and CDR2 FRNRAP. The CDR3 loop spans 11 amino acids. The CDR3 DNA sequence: TGTGCTAGTGGTGAAGACACTGAAGCTTTCTTT. Its protein is CASGEDTEAFF.